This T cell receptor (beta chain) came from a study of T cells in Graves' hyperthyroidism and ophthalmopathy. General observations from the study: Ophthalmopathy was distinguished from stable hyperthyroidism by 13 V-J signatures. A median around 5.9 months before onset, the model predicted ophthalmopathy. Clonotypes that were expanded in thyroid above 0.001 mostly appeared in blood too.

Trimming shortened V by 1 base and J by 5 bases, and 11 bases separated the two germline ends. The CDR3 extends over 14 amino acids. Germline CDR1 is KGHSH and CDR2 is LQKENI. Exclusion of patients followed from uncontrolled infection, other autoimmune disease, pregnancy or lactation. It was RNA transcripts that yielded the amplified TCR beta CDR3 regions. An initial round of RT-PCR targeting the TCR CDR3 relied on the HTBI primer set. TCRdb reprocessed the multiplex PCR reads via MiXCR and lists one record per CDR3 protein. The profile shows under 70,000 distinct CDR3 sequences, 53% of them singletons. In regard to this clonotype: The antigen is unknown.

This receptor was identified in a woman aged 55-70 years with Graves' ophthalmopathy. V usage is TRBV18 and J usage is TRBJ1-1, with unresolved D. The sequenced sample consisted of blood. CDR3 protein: CASSPRGPGTEAFF. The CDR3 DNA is TGTGCCAGCTCACCACGAGGGCCCGGAACTGAAGCTTTCTTT.